Listed here are 24 T cell receptor beta chains from one sample, sequenced in a study of blood T cell repertoires in COVID-19. The method was immunoSEQ multiplex PCR; TCRdb's version includes in-frame clones alone and lacks a portion of them. The sample yields under 150,000 clones, about four fifths seen once. Input material: peripheral blood. These receptors were taken from a woman aged 55-75 years with active or convalescent COVID-19.

The rearrangement uses TRBV19 and TRBJ1-6; 7 nucleotides align to TRBD1. CDR1 is LNHDA, CDR2 SQIVND, per germline (reference sequence). The CDR3 runs 15 residues. V lost 6 bases to trimming and J lost 7 bases; unmatched junction nucleotides: 9. Here the CDR3 DNA reads TGTGCCAGTAGCCGACAAGACAGGGAGAATTCACCCCTCCACTTT. It codes for CASSRQDRENSPLHF.

This chain uses TRBV6-2 or TRBV6-3 with TRBJ1-1; 7 bases are shared with TRBD1. Germline V gene data show CDR1 as MNHEY and CDR2 as SVGEGT. The CDR3 length is 13 residues. The trim removed 6 bases at V and 6 bases at J, leaving 7 bases unmatched. CDR3 DNA sequence: TGTGCCAGCAGCCTCAGGGGGGACGCTGAAGCTTTCTTT. This translates into CASSLRGDAEAFF.

J is TRBJ1-1 and V is TRBV6-5; 8 bases line up with TRBD1. V lost 0 bases and J lost 8; bases outside the gene matches: 2. The CDR3 has 13 amino acids. Germline CDR1 MNHEY, CDR2 SVGAGI. The CDR3: CASSYSTGGEAFF. CDR3 DNA sequence: TGTGCCAGCAGTTACTCAACAGGGGGAGAAGCTTTCTTT.

The gene calls are TRBV24-1 and TRBJ2-5; D remains unclear. CDR3 length: 14 amino acids. Trimming pared 9 bases from V and 3 bases from J, leaving 16 bases between. Germline V gene sequence: CDR1 KGHDR, CDR2 SFDVKD. The chain's CDR3 is CATRGSLGEETQYF. The CDR3 coding sequence is TGTGCCACCCGTGGGTCCCTCGGTGAAGAGACCCAGTACTTC.

The V gene is TRBV28, the J gene TRBJ1-4; D is uncertain. CDR1 and CDR2 from the germline V gene are MDHEN and SYDVKM. The CDR3 is 18 residues long. The germline V and J ends were trimmed by 4 bases and 7 bases, with 25 bases remaining between them. The CDR3 sequence is CASSSYMARGGSSEKLFF. CDR3 nucleotides: TGTGCCAGCAGTTCCTATATGGCTCGGGGTGGGTCTAGTGAAAAACTGTTTTTT.

The chain employs TRBV19 and TRBJ2-6; D remains ambiguous. This CDR3 has 14 amino acids. Looked up from germline, CDR1 is LNHDA and CDR2 is SQIVND (reference sequence). Trimming took 5 bases from V and 5 from J, leaving 10 bases between them. The CDR3 loop is CASSGVAWANVLTF. Written as DNA, the CDR3 is TGTGCCAGTAGTGGAGTGGCCTGGGCCAACGTCCTGACTTTC.

The rearrangement links TRBV7-8 to TRBJ1-2; a weak D match, TRBD1 (6 bases). The CDR3 has 12 amino acids. Trimming left V 5 bases short and J 4 bases short, with 8 bases between. In germline, CDR1 is SGHVS, CDR2 FQNEAQ. The CDR3 here is CASSVQGYGYTF. Here the CDR3 DNA reads TGTGCCAGCAGCGTACAGGGCTATGGCTACACCTTC. Full variable domain (outside the CDR3, taken from reference TRBV7-8 and TRBJ1-2): GAGVSQSPRYKVAKRGQDVALRCDPISGHVSLFWYQQALGQGPEFLTYFQNEAQLDKSGLPSDRFFAERPEGSVSTLKIQRTQQEDSAVYLCASSVQGYGYTFGSGTRLTVV.

V and J are TRBV10-3 and TRBJ2-2; a weak D match, TRBD2 (5 bases). The V and J ends lost 6 bases and 1 base respectively, with 12 bases between them. This CDR3 contains 15 residues. In germline, CDR1 is ENHRY, CDR2 SYGVKD. CDR3 loop: CAIRDFVRNTGELFF. For the CDR3, the DNA is TGTGCCATCAGGGACTTTGTGAGGAACACCGGGGAGCTGTTTTTT.

This clone came up once. V is TRBV4-1 and J is TRBJ1-1; 7 bases are shared with TRBD1. The CDR3 spans 14 residues. Germline V gene data show CDR1 as MGHRA and CDR2 as YSYEKL. J gave up 9 bases and V 2 bases, and 9 bases lay outside the gene matches. CDR3 amino acids: CASSQRNDRAQAFF. The CDR3 coding sequence is TGCGCCAGCAGCCAAAGAAACGACAGGGCCCAAGCTTTCTTT.

This clone was detected a few times. The genes are TRBV28 and TRBJ1-5; D call uncertain. Trimming stripped 6 bases from V and 4 bases from J, with 10 bases between. In germline, CDR1 is MDHEN, CDR2 SYDVKM. This CDR3 contains 13 residues. CDR3 region: CASSLPLNQPQHF. As DNA, the CDR3 is TGTGCCAGCAGCCTTCCCTTGAATCAGCCCCAGCATTTT.

This clone appeared once. The gene calls are TRBV7-8 and TRBJ1-1; TRBD1 matches 7 bases. V lost 1 base to trimming and J lost 4 bases; unmatched junction nucleotides: 6. The CDR3 contains 15 residues. Germline V gene data show CDR1 as SGHVS and CDR2 as FQNEAQ. The chain's CDR3 is CASSLVEGAGTEAFF. Here the CDR3 DNA reads TGTGCCAGCAGCTTAGTAGAGGGGGCAGGCACTGAAGCTTTCTTT.

The rearrangement links TRBV3-1 (or the pseudogene TRBV3-2) to TRBJ1-1; 8 nucleotides match TRBD1. CDR3 length: 14 amino acids. V was pared by 5 bases and J by 3 bases, with 5 bases of the junction left unmatched. Germline CDR1 and CDR2: LGHDT and YNNKEL (reference sequence). CDR3 region: CASSLDREDTEAFF. The DNA for the CDR3 is TGTGCCAGCAGCTTGGACAGGGAGGACACTGAAGCTTTCTTT.

The genes are TRBV28 and TRBJ1-2; D possibly corresponds to TRBD1 (5 bases). Germline V gives CDR1 MDHEN, CDR2 SYDVKM. V was cut by 11 bases and J by 4 bases, with 14 bases left in between. The CDR3 length is 12 residues. As DNA, the CDR3 is TGTGCCGGAGCCGGGACTAGCTATGGCTACACCTTC. Amino acid sequence: CAGAGTSYGYTF.

The J gene is TRBJ1-5, the V gene TRBV18; D gene ambiguous. Germline V lookup: CDR1 KGHSH, CDR2 LQKENI. The V end lost 6 bases, the J end lost 6 bases, and 9 bases lay between the germline ends. This CDR3 is built from 12 residues. The DNA of the CDR3 is TGTGCCAGCTCTCTAGGGAGTCAGCCCCAGCATTTT. Protein: CASSLGSQPQHF.

The genes are TRBV3-1 (or the pseudogene TRBV3-2) and TRBJ2-7; a possible D gene is TRBD2 (6 bases). The CDR3 loop spans 14 amino acids. The germline gives CDR1 LGHDT, CDR2 YNNKEL (reference sequence). V lost 8 bases to trimming and J lost 2 bases, with 16 bases between them. CDR3 sequence: CASSHAGYPYEQYF. Here the CDR3 DNA reads TGTGCCAGCTCCCACGCGGGGTACCCCTACGAGCAGTACTTC.

CDR3 coding DNA: TGTGCCAGCAGCTTAGGGGCCGGGACAGGTCTTCTCGAGCAGTACTTC. Protein sequence: CASSLGAGTGLLEQYF. The gene calls are TRBV7-9 and TRBJ2-5; 8 nucleotides agree with TRBD1. The DNA matches TRBJ2-7 better at its end, which makes the J call doubtful. The length of the CDR3 is 16 residues. Germline CDR1 SEHNR, CDR2 FQNEAQ (reference sequence).

The chain couples TRBV5-1 to TRBJ2-1; TRBD2 is a possible D gene (5 bases). The CDR3 contains 13 residues. Trimming cost V 3 bases and J 5 bases, with 9 bases left between them. Germline V lookup: CDR1 SGHRS, CDR2 YFSETQ. The CDR3 sequence is CASSYAGDNEQFF. The CDR3 bases are TGCGCCAGCAGCTATGCCGGGGACAATGAGCAGTTCTTC.

This clone was counted many times. The chain joins TRBV9 to TRBJ1-3; D unresolved. Germline V lookup: CDR1 SGDLS, CDR2 YYNGEE. V was trimmed by 0 bases and J by 1 base, leaving 8 bases between them. The CDR3 totals 15 residues. CDR3 amino acids: CASSVEGGSGNTIYF. CDR3 coding DNA: TGTGCCAGCAGCGTAGAAGGAGGGTCTGGAAACACCATATATTTT. The full variable domain, completed using reference TRBV9 and TRBJ1-3, is DSGVTQTPKHLITATGQRVTLRCSPRSGDLSVYWYQQSLDQGLQFLIQYYNGEERAKGNILERFSAQQFPDLHSELNLSSLELGDSALYFCASSVEGGSGNTIYFGEGSWLTVV.

This chain joins TRBV28 and TRBJ1-4; D ambiguous. The CDR3 extends over 13 amino acids. Germline assignment: CDR1 MDHEN and CDR2 SYDVKM. V dropped 2 bases and J dropped 8 bases, with 9 bases sitting between them. The CDR3 nucleotides read TGTGCCAGCAGTTTAGAGGCGCCCGAAAAACTGTTTTTT. Its protein product is CASSLEAPEKLFF.

The chain combines TRBV19 with TRBJ2-5; maybe TRBD2 (6 bases). The CDR3 runs to 13 residues. The V gene's germline CDR1 is LNHDA and CDR2 SQIVND (reference sequence). V was pared by 4 bases and J by 2 bases, with 8 bases between. As DNA, the CDR3 is TGTGCCAGTAGTAGGAGGGGTCAAGAGACCCAGTACTTC. Amino acid sequence: CASSRRGQETQYF. The full variable domain, its missing parts supplied by reference TRBV19 and TRBJ2-5, is DGGITQSPKYLFRKEGQNVTLSCEQNLNHDAMYWYRQDPGQGLRLIYYSQIVNDFQKGDIAEGYSVSREKKESFPLTVTSAQKNPTAFYLCASSRRGQETQYFGPGTRLLVL.

Here the CDR3 DNA reads TGTGCCACCCGTTCTCCGGCTAACTATGGCTACACCTTC. It codes for CATRSPANYGYTF. The V and J genes are TRBV19 and TRBJ1-2; D is unresolved. This CDR3 region has 13 residues. Germline assignment: CDR1 LNHDA and CDR2 SQIVND (reference sequence). V was cut by 10 bases and J by 0 bases, with 12 bases left in between. Full variable domain (outside the CDR3, taken from reference TRBV19 and TRBJ1-2): DGGITQSPKYLFRKEGQNVTLSCEQNLNHDAMYWYRQDPGQGLRLIYYSQIVNDFQKGDIAEGYSVSREKKESFPLTVTSAQKNPTAFYLCATRSPANYGYTFGSGTRLTVV.

This chain uses TRBV30 with TRBJ1-1; D gene unclear. V was shortened by 1 base and J by 4 bases, with 10 bases between the two germline ends. Germline V lookup: CDR1 GTSNPN, CDR2 SVGIG (reference sequence). This CDR3 is built from 13 residues. The chain's CDR3 is CAWSGRRSTEAFF. The CDR3 region has the DNA TGTGCCTGGAGTGGAAGGAGAAGCACTGAAGCTTTCTTT.

The V and J genes are TRBV7-9 and TRBJ1-1; TRBD1 is a possible D gene (5 bases). V was pared by 5 bases and J by 5 bases, with 15 bases between. Germline V gene data show CDR1 as SEHNR and CDR2 as FQNEAQ (reference sequence). The CDR3 has 14 residues. CDR3 nucleotide sequence: TGTGCCAGCAGCCCCTTGCAGGGTGATACTGAAGCTTTCTTT. Protein: CASSPLQGDTEAFF.

The chain combines TRBV11-2 with TRBJ2-2; TRBD2 agrees at 7 bases. The CDR3 has 17 residues. Trimming removed 3 bases from V and 0 bases from J; junction bases left unmatched: 7. Germline CDR1 reads SGHAT; CDR2 reads FQNNGV. CDR3 coding DNA: TGTGCCAGCAGCTTCCGGCCCGGACTAGCGAACACCGGGGAGCTGTTTTTT. It codes for CASSFRPGLANTGELFF.